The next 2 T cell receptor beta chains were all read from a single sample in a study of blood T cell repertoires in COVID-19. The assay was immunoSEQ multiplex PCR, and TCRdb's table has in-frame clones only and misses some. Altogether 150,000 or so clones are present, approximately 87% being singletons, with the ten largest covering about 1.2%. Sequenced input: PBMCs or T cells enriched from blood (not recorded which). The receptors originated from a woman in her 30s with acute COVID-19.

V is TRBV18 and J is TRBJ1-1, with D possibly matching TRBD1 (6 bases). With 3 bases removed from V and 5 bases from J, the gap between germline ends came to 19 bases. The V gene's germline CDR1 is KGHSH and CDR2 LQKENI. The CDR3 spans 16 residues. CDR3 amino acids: CASSPGGADGWTEAFF. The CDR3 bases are TGTGCCAGCTCACCTGGGGGGGCGGATGGTTGGACTGAAGCTTTCTTT.

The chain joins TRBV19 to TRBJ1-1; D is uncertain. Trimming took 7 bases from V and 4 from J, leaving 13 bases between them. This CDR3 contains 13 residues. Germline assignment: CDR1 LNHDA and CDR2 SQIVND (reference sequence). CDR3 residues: CASTDPLPTEAFF. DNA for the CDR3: TGTGCCAGTACAGATCCTCTCCCCACTGAAGCTTTCTTT.